The clone carrying this T cell receptor beta chain was recorded many times. The target antigen is unknown. TCRdb itself ran the reads through MiXCR, one entry per CDR3 protein. This table holds about 260,000 distinct CDR3 sequences, roughly an eighth found once. These data originate in a study of T cell repertoires in cytomegalovirus infection. At the level of the study: Public TCR beta signatures provided an indication of both CMV infection and a matching HLA type.

Study outcomes and limitations: The cumulative frequency of public TCR beta families identified carriers of CMV plus the relevant HLA. The ex vivo response showed dominance by HLA-C-restricted CMV-specific TCR beta clonotypes.

This CDR3 region has 15 residues. V was shortened by 0 bases and J by 1 base, with 9 bases between the two germline ends. Germline values: CDR1 MDHEN, CDR2 SYDVKM. The clonotype originates from a human donor in good health (CMV status not recorded). Some clones in this sample may be carry-over from other donors' samples. This chain links TRBV28 with TRBJ2-5, with D maybe TRBD2 (5 bases). The sequenced sample was PBMCs. The CDR3 reads CASSLWAGGQETQYF. The CDR3 DNA reads as TGTGCCAGCAGTTTATGGGCGGGTGGCCAAGAGACCCAGTACTTC.